This T cell receptor (delta chain) emerged from a study of Vδ1+ human thymocytes. Study-wide results and caveats: Highly polyclonal TRG and TRD repertoires with Gaussian CDR3 length distributions appeared in thymus.

Extracted RNA was reverse transcribed into cDNA. CDR3 amplicons came from multiplex PCR with pooled V-gene forward and constant-region reverse primers. TCRdb made new clone calls on the multiplex PCR reads using CATT. The table lists 80,000 or so delta-chain clones, approximately 30% of them singletons. The ends were cut back, 8 bases at V and 1 base at J, with 7 bases in the middle. Germline V gene data show CDR1 as GEAIGNYY and CDR2 as EKD. The length of the CDR3 is 11 residues. In regard to this clone: Its antigen is not identified. Within the sample, other DNA sequences also encode this same CDR3.

The receptor was isolated from a boy under two years old who had congenital heart surgery. The sample was Vdelta1+ gamma-delta thymocytes from the thymus. Regarding subset: FACS-sorted CD3+ TCRalphabeta- TCRVdelta1+ TCRVdelta2- thymocytes. The chain is built from TRDV2 and TRDJ1; D possibly corresponds to TRDD3 (5 bases). For the CDR3, the DNA is TGTGCCTCCCTGGGCACCGATAAACTCATCTTT. Protein: CASLGTDKLIF.